This record looks at one T cell receptor beta chain sequence and its context. Its matching antigen is unknown. The entry originates in a study of shared clonotypes between healthy human individuals. With 5 bases clipped from V and 5 bases from J, the junction kept 7 bases outside the gene matches. CDR3 length: 14 amino acids. Germline V gene sequence: CDR1 MNHEY, CDR2 SMNVEV (reference sequence). Study findings and constraints: A handful of donors shared about 5% of their naive CD4 clonotypes. Only blood was sampled; tissue repertoires likely differ.

TCRdb keeps only in-frame clones here, not all; method: immunoSEQ multiplex PCR. The table lists under 750,000 clones, 72% of them singletons. The origin of this receptor is a woman younger than 45 in good health. The V and J genes are TRBV27 and TRBJ2-7, with 9 positions matching TRBD1. Sequencing input: memory CD4+ T cells sorted from blood. Subset noted: CD45RA-negative fraction. CDR3 sequence: CASSPNRGQDEQYF. CDR3 in DNA: TGTGCCAGCAGTCCCAACAGGGGGCAGGACGAGCAGTACTTC.